This T cell receptor beta chain derives from a study of high-grade serous ovarian cancer treatment subgroups. Study background: Mean per sample: around 14,000 reads, about 6,900 unique TCR beta rearrangements.

The tumor samples were collected prior to definitive surgery or chemotherapy. Method: immunoSEQ multiplex PCR; TCRdb's copy keeps in-frame clones and lacks some. The data show fewer than 6,500 clones, approximately 72% seen once. The sequence derives from a human donor with high-grade serous ovarian cancer. Sequencing was performed on tumor tissue.

DNA of the CDR3: TGTGCCAGTAACAAGTACGGGAACACCGGGGAGCTGTTTTTT. Translating it yields CASNKYGNTGELFF. This chain links TRBV19 with TRBJ2-2; D gene ambiguous. The CDR3 consists of 14 residues. With 7 bases removed from V and 1 base from J, the gap between germline ends came to 10 bases. Germline V lookup: CDR1 LNHDA, CDR2 SQIVND (reference sequence).